This paragraph covers one TCR beta chain sequence. Source study methods: Reference gene primer amplification yielded estimated nucleated cell counts. Only in-frame clones appear in the TCRdb table, and some are missing; sequencing was by immunoSEQ multiplex PCR. V and J calls and clone size are those listed in that table; D and trimming were worked out from the DNA. The data contain 80,000 to 100,000 clones, 81% of them singletons. Germline CDR1 and CDR2: KGHSH and LQKENI. The V end lost 3 bases, the J end lost 5 bases, and 19 bases lay between the germline ends. The CDR3 consists of 16 residues. The data belong to a study of blood T cell repertoires in COVID-19. On the study more broadly: The United States, Italy and Spain provided the acute and convalescent COVID-19 samples. T cells, B-cell-depleted T cells, or PBMCs provided the cDNA or gDNA that served as material.

The chain couples TRBV18 to TRBJ1-1, with unresolved D. Sequencing was carried out using peripheral blood. The clonotype originates from a man between 60 and 75 years old with acute or convalescent COVID-19. The DNA of the CDR3 is TGTGCCAGCTCACCCCTAGTAGAGGCGGAGGGAACTGAAGCTTTCTTT. It yields the protein CASSPLVEAEGTEAFF. Combining the CDR3 with reference TRBV18 and TRBJ1-1 gives the whole variable domain NAGVMQNPRHLVRRRGQEARLRCSPMKGHSHVYWYRQLPEEGLKFMVYLQKENIIDESGMPKERFSAEFPKEGPSILRIQQVVRGDSAAYFCASSPLVEAEGTEAFFGQGTRLTVV.